The T cell receptor (beta chain) under discussion was sequenced for a study of response to subunit inactivated influenza vaccine (dated by TCRdb to 2016 to 2019). About the study as a whole: Deep quantitative T cell receptor repertoire profiling was used in the study to track responses to a trivalent subunit inactivated influenza vaccine. The study at large found these results: The authors proposed that each seasonal influenza vaccination may bring in only a limited number of new T cells.

Library creation used RT-PCR. The data were produced on an Illumina HiSeq 2500. Clones were called with MiXCR by TCRdb after fastp trimmed the public reads at Q25, and only in-frame beta chains were retained. All rows with the same CDR3 protein become a single entry with the most common DNA and genes. This sample comprises a few hundred thousand distinct CDR3 sequences, approximately 11% of them detected only once. The ten biggest clones cover 11% of the sample. Trimming takes 8 bases from V and 4 bases from J, and the germline ends sit 11 bases apart. From the germline V gene, CDR1 is MNHNS and CDR2 is SASEGT. Counted from cysteine to phenylalanine, this CDR3 has 12 amino acids. The read is trimmed to its CDR3 DNA, 36 bases read in frame from base 1. This clonotype was recorded a few times. The antigen it recognizes is unknown. The record has no base qualities; no much larger clone is one base away.

These data were also filed under a second study, of T cells expressing NK-cell markers. Taken from the second paper: The TCR beta cDNA libraries were made using 5'RACE template switching, a step that added both a universal primer site and unique molecular identifiers. TCR beta-chain repertoires were profiled in sorted CD3+CD56+NKG2C+, CD3+CD56+NKG2C- and CD3+CD56-NKG2C+ T-cell subsets from fewer than 10 donors. Seven of the eight sequenced donors were HCMV-seropositive and one was HCMV-seronegative. In several experiments an anti-gammadeltaTCR antibody was added to restrict sorting to alphabetaTCR-expressing T cells. In six donors, the dominant CD3+CD56+NKG2C+ clonotypes were among the top 10 CD8+ clonotypes and accounted for about 1.0-7.5% of CD8+ T cells. Those dominant clonotypes were again the most abundant among CD3+CD56-NKG2C+ cells in a handful of donors, at roughly 25-60.1%. Whether the expanded NKG2C-expressing T cell clones were specific for HCMV antigens remained unclear. The eight sequenced donors were randomly selected healthy volunteers, three men and five women. To determine HCMV serostatus, a commercial ELISA kit was used to detect HCMV-specific IgG in serum. Peripheral blood mononuclear cells were isolated from blood by Ficoll density gradient centrifugation. For several donors, bulk peripheral blood T-cell repertoires were additionally sequenced from unsorted PBMC. Synthesis of cDNA was primed from the TCR beta constant segment and was followed by two consecutive PCR amplification steps. The libraries were sequenced on Illumina HiSeq 2000/2500, MiSeq or NextSeq, producing 2 x 150 bp reads. MIGEC handled demultiplexing of the reads and grouping by UMI, while MiTCR was used to assemble and quantify clonotypes. To remove erroneous sequences, TCR cDNA sequences were retained only when supported by two or more reads. Downstream repertoire analysis used the tcR package, and clonotypes were matched across fractions by CDR3 nucleotide sequence plus V segment. VDJmatch was used to annotate antigen specificity against VDJdb, with one amino acid substitution in CDR3 allowed.

This specimen consisted of PBMCs from blood, obtained on the day of vaccination. This sequence originates from a man over 45 who received an inactivated influenza vaccine. Donor details come from another sample of the same person, matched by shared clones. The rearranged chain carries TRBV6-1 and TRBJ1-1; the D region possibly corresponds to TRBD1 (5 bases align). Here is the DNA: TGTGCCAGCCTGTGGGGGGGCACTGAAGCTTTCTTT. Its amino acids are CASLWGGTEAFF.